This T cell receptor (beta chain) was retrieved from a study of blood T cell repertoires in COVID-19. The germline CDR1 and CDR2 sequences are LNHDA and SQIVND (reference sequence). The CDR3 covers 15 residues. The junction had 8 bases not matched to a gene; V was cut back by 3 bases and J by 9 bases. Seattle patients were enrolled during active infection and followed longitudinally. Original handling: Reference gene primer amplification yielded estimated nucleated cell counts. Some clones are missing from TCRdb's copy, which holds only in-frame ones; the method was immunoSEQ multiplex PCR. V and J calls and clone size are copied from that table; D and trimming were computed from the DNA. The table records some 200,000 clones, roughly 94% of them present only once.

The origin of this receptor is a young man with COVID-19, enrolled during active disease. The sample taken for sequencing was peripheral blood. V usage is TRBV19 and J usage is TRBJ1-6; TRBD1 matches at 7 bases. CDR3 residues: CASSISTGRTSPLHF. The CDR3, as DNA: TGTGCCAGTAGTATTTCGACAGGGAGGACTTCACCCCTCCACTTT.